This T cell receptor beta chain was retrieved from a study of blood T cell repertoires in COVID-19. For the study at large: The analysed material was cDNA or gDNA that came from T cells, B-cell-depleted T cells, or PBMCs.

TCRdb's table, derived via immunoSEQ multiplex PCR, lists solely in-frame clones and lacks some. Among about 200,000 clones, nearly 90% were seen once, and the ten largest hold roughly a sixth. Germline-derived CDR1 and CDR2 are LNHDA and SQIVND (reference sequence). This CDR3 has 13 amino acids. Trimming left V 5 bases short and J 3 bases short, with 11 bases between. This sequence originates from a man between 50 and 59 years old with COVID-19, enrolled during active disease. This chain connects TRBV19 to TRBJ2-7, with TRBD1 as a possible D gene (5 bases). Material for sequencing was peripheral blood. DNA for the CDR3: TGTGCCAGTAGTCTCGGACAAATCTACGAGCAGTACTTC. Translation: CASSLGQIYEQYF. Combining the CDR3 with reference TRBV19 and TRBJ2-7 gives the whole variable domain DGGITQSPKYLFRKEGQNVTLSCEQNLNHDAMYWYRQDPGQGLRLIYYSQIVNDFQKGDIAEGYSVSREKKESFPLTVTSAQKNPTAFYLCASSLGQIYEQYFGPGTRLTVT.